A selection of T cell receptor beta chains follows, all from one sample in a study of T cell repertoires in cytomegalovirus infection. Their target antigens are unknown. MiXCR, applied by TCRdb to the reads, yields one record per CDR3 protein. The repertoire holds fewer than 65,000 distinct CDR3 sequences, with 20% to 25% as singletons. The sequenced sample was CD8+ T cells from cultured PBMCs, obtained from culture after CMV antigen stimulation. Source of these receptors: a human donor in good health (CMV status not recorded). Some clones in this sample may be carry-over from other donors' samples. The CDR3 runs from the conserved cysteine through the conserved F or W. The D gene is left open where the match is weak. Only part of the rows carry a size: once, few, many, or a class if the clone is expanded.

J gene: TRBJ2-5
V gene: TRBV7-6
D gene: TRBD1
clone size: few
CDR3 DNA: TGTGCCAAGCAGGGACAGGGGCAAGAGACCCAGTACTTC
CDR3 protein: CAKQGQGQETQYF

J gene: TRBJ1-6
V gene: TRBV19
D gene: NA
clone size: NA
CDR3 DNA: TGTGCCAGTACCCCTGGGAGACAGAAAAATTCACCCCTCCACTTT
CDR3 protein: CASTPGRQKNSPLHF

J gene: TRBJ1-3
V gene: TRBV7-2
D gene: NA
clone size: NA
CDR3 DNA: TGTGCCAGCAGCCCCTCGGTCGGGAACGCAAACACCATATATTTT
CDR3 protein: CASSPSVGNANTIYF

J gene: TRBJ2-1
V gene: TRBV6-2/TRBV6-3
D gene: NA
clone size: few
CDR3 DNA: TGTGCCAGCAGTTACGATGGGTTTTACTCCTACAATGAGCAGTTCTTC
CDR3 protein: CASSYDGFYSYNEQFF

J gene: TRBJ2-3
V gene: TRBV28
D gene: TRBD2
clone size: few
CDR3 DNA: TGTGCCACCCTGCTAGCGGGAGCTACAGATACGCAGTATTTT
CDR3 protein: CATLLAGATDTQYF

J gene: TRBJ1-1
V gene: TRBV7-7
D gene: NA
clone size: NA
CDR3 DNA: TGTGCCAGCAGCAGAACCGGACGGGAAGGTAGGACTGAAGCTTTCTTT
CDR3 protein: CASSRTGREGRTEAFF

J gene: TRBJ1-3
V gene: TRBV6-5
D gene: NA
clone size: NA
CDR3 DNA: TGTGCCAGCAGTTACACACAATCAGGCTCTGGAAACACCATATATTTT
CDR3 protein: CASSYTQSGSGNTIYF

J gene: TRBJ1-5
V gene: TRBV7-9
D gene: TRBD1
clone size: NA
CDR3 DNA: TGTGCCAGCAGCCAGCCGGGACAGGGTCAGCCCCAGCATTTT
CDR3 protein: CASSQPGQGQPQHF

J gene: TRBJ2-7
V gene: TRBV27
D gene: NA
clone size: few
CDR3 DNA: TGTGCCAGCAGTTTAGTTGGGGTAGGACACTACGAGCAGTACTTC
CDR3 protein: CASSLVGVGHYEQYF

J gene: TRBJ1-1
V gene: TRBV7-2
D gene: NA
clone size: NA
CDR3 DNA: TGTGCCAGCATCCAGGGGTGGGGGAACACTGAAGCTTTCTTT
CDR3 protein: CASIQGWGNTEAFF

J gene: TRBJ1-5
V gene: TRBV27
D gene: TRBD1
clone size: NA
CDR3 DNA: TGTGCCAGCAGTCACCTGCCAGGGGGCGATAAGCCCCAGCATTTT
CDR3 protein: CASSHLPGGDKPQHF

J gene: TRBJ1-1
V gene: TRBV24-1
D gene: NA
clone size: many
CDR3 DNA: TGTGCCACCAGTGAGTCCGGCCGAGGGCTTAACACTGAAGCTTTCTTT
CDR3 protein: CATSESGRGLNTEAFF

J gene: TRBJ2-5
V gene: TRBV7-2
D gene: NA
clone size: few
CDR3 DNA: TGTGCCAGCAGCTTCCCTCAAGAGACCCAGTACTTC
CDR3 protein: CASSFPQETQYF

J gene: TRBJ1-2
V gene: TRBV20-1
D gene: NA
clone size: few
CDR3 DNA: TGCAGTGCTAGAGAGGGATATCGGGCCTTCTATGGCTACACCTTC
CDR3 protein: CSAREGYRAFYGYTF